Given below is one T cell receptor (beta chain) in context. Only one count was recorded for this clone. Its cognate antigen has yet to be identified. No base qualities exist here, and no much larger clone lies one base off it. The germline V gene yields SGHVS for CDR1 and FQNEAQ for CDR2. The germline V end is reduced by 1 base and the J end by 4 bases; junction bases left unmatched: 6. Including the terminal cysteine and phenylalanine, the CDR3 comprises 17 residues. Only the CDR3 portion is preserved as DNA: 51 bases, with reading frame beginning at the first base. TCRbeta CDR3 regions were amplified from genomic DNA by means of the immunoSEQ Assay, a bias-controlled multiplex PCR. Processing in the source paper ran as follows. The number of nucleated cells in each sample was estimated from the amplification of reference gene primers within the assay. To quantify the absolute abundance of each unique TCRbeta CDR3 rearrangement, sequence reads were collapsed and filtered. For each sample, productive Simpson clonality was calculated by taking the square root of Simpson's diversity index across productive rearrangements. TCRdb provides this immuneACCESS table in a form limited to in-frame rearrangements. Some clones are lacking; in checked studies, under half of them reflect an unresolved V gene, and why the rest are absent is not known. Clone size and the V and J calls come from that table; the DNA yielded D and trimming. The sample yields about 84,000 clones; 75% to 90% were counted once. The ten largest clonotypes hold approximately 1.2% of the sample.

The data are from a study of blood T cell repertoires in COVID-19 (TCRdb year 2020). About the investigation overall: Samples covering the acute and convalescent phases of COVID-19 were provided by collaborators in the United States, Italy and Spain. The prospective study material was composed of cDNA or gDNA derived from T cells, B-cell-depleted T cells, or PBMCs. Subjects who had been exposed to COVID-19, were actively infected with it, or had recovered from it provided the deeply sampled blood TCRbeta repertoires that made up the dataset. The repertoires were released in a freely available public database meant as a resource for research on the immune response to SARS-CoV-2. Samples came from the ongoing ImmuneRACE study (first 160 participants) plus 1,254 subjects from 6 global collaborators. Nearly every sample came with metadata listing a de-identified subject ID, COVID-19 status, age in years and sex. HLA class I and class II types, where available, came from metadata supplied by the sample provider rather than from assay-based typing. Paper-wide results and their limitations: The quantity of clinical and demographic metadata differed by source and by participant and was supplied without curation.

Collaborating institutions collected whole blood in K2EDTA tubes following their own protocols. For TCRbeta analysis, collaborators shipped samples in one of three forms: frozen whole blood, isolated PBMCs, or DNA extracted from either of those sample types. In this chain, TRBV7-8 is recombined with TRBJ2-1; a stretch of 11 junction bases matches TRBD2. The material sequenced was peripheral blood. This TCR was recovered from a man aged 80 or over with active or convalescent COVID-19. CDR3 sequence: CASSLELLAGAYNEQFF. The nucleotide sequence is given as TGTGCCAGCAGCTTAGAGTTACTAGCGGGAGCGTACAATGAGCAGTTCTTC. With all but the CDR3 taken from the reference TRBV7-8 and TRBJ2-1 genes, the full variable domain is: GAGVSQSPRYKVAKRGQDVALRCDPISGHVSLFWYQQALGQGPEFLTYFQNEAQLDKSGLPSDRFFAERPEGSVSTLKIQRTQQEDSAVYLCASSLELLAGAYNEQFFGPGTRLTVL.